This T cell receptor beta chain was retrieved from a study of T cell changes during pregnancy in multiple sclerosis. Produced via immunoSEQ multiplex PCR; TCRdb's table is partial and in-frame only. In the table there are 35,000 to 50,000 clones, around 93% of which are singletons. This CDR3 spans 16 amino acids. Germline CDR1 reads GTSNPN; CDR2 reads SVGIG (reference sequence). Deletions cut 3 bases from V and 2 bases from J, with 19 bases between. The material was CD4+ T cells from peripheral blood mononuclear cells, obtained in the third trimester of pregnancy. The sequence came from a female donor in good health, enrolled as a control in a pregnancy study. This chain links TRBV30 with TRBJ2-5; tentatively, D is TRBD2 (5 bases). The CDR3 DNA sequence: TGTGCCTGGAGCCCGAGGGTTAGAACATTACAAGAGACCCAGTACTTC. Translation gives CAWSPRVRTLQETQYF.